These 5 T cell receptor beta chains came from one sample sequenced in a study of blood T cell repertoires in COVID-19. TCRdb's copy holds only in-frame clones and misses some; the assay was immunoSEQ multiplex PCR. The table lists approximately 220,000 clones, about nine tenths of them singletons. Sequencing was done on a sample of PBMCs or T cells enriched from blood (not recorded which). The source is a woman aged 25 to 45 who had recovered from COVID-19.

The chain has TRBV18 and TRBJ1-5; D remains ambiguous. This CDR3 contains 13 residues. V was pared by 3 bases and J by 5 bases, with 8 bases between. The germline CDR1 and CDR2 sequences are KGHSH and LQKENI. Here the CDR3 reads CASSPAGDQPQHF. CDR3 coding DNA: TGTGCCAGCTCACCGGCGGGTGATCAGCCCCAGCATTTT.

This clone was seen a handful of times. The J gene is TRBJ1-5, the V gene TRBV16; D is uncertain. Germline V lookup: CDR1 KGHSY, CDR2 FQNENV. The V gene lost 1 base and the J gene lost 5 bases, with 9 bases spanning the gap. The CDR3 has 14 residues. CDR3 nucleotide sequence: TGTGCCAGCAGCCAATGGGAGGAAGATCAGCCCCAGCATTTT. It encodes CASSQWEEDQPQHF.

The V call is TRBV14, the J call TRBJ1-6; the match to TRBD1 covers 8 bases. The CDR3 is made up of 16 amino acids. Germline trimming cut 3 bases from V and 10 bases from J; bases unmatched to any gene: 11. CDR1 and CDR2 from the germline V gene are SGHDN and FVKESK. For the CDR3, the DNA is TGTGCCAGCAGCCAGAAATTCGGACAGGGAGGATCACCCCTCCACTTT. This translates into CASSQKFGQGGSPLHF.

The CDR3 DNA reads as TGTGCCAGCAGTTACTCGTTGTCCGTTCTAGAACTAGGGGGCCGTTCACCCCTCCACTTT. Translating it yields CASSYSLSVLELGGRSPLHF. V is TRBV6-2 or TRBV6-3 and J is TRBJ1-6; 7 bases line up with TRBD1. V trimming: 0 bases; J trimming: 9 bases; junction bases outside the gene matches: 20. Germline V gene data show CDR1 as MNHEY and CDR2 as SVGEGT. There are 20 residues in the CDR3.

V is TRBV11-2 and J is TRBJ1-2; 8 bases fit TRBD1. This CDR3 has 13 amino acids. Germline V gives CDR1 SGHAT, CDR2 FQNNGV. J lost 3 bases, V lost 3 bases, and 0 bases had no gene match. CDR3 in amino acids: CASSLGQDYGYTF. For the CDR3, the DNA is TGTGCCAGCAGCTTGGGACAGGACTATGGCTACACCTTC.